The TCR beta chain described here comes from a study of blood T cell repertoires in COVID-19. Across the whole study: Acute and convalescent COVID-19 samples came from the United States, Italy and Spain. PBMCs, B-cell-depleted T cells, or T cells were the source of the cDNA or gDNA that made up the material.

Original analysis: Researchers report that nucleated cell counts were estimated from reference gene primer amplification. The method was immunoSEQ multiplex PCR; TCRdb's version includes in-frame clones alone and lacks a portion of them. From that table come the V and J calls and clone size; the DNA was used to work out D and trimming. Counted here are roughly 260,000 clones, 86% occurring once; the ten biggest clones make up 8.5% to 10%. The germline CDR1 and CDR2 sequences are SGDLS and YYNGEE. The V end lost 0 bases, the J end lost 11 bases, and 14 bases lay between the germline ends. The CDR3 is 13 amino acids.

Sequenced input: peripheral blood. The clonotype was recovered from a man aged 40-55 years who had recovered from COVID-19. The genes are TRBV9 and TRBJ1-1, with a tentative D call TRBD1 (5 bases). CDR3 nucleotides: TGTGCCAGCAGCGTAGACGGGGGTAGGACTGCTTTCTTT. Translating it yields CASSVDGGRTAFF.